A selection of T cell receptor beta chains follows, all from one sample in a study of T and B cells in COVID-19 patients. TCRdb ran MiXCR on the multiplex PCR reads and lists one entry per CDR3 protein. The sample lists 9,000 to 13,000 distinct CDR3 sequences, 30% to 35% occurring once. The sample taken for sequencing was blood. These receptors all stem from a human donor with active COVID-19. Both conserved end residues are part of each CDR3. D genes are given only for firm matches. Only some rows state a clone size, as once, few, many or a class for expanded clones.

J | D | length | size | V | CDR3 | DNA
TRBJ1-4 | . | 14 | few | TRBV24-1 | CATSDSKGPEKLFF | TGTGCCACCAGTGATTCCAAGGGACCTGAAAAACTGTTTTTT
TRBJ2-1 | TRBD2 | 14 | . | TRBV11-1 | CASSSGLEMNEQFF | TGTGCCAGCAGCTCTGGACTAGAAATGAATGAGCAGTTCTTC
TRBJ2-1 | TRBD1 | 16 | . | TRBV5-1 | CASSLASGTGTYEQFF | TGCGCCAGCAGCTTGGCCTCCGGGACAGGGACGTATGAGCAGTTCTTC
TRBJ2-1 | . | 16 | . | TRBV6-5 | CASSYSSTASYNEQFF | TGTGCCAGCAGTTACTCTTCGACAGCGAGCTACAATGAGCAGTTCTTC
TRBJ1-2 | . | 15 | . | TRBV5-1 | CASSLEVGGSYGYTF | TGCGCCAGCAGCTTGGAGGTGGGGGGGAGCTATGGCTACACCTTC
TRBJ2-5 | TRBD2 | 15 | medium-sized | TRBV5-5 | CASSFLSGGAETQYF | TGTGCCAGCAGCTTTCTTAGCGGGGGGGCTGAGACCCAGTACTTC
TRBJ2-7 | TRBD2 | 14 | . | TRBV5-5 | CASSLASGAHEQYF | TGTGCCAGCAGCTTAGCTAGCGGGGCCCACGAGCAGTACTTC
TRBJ1-3 | . | 14 | . | TRBV6-5 | CATRAASSGNTIYF | TGTGCCACCAGAGCCGCCAGCTCTGGAAACACCATATATTTT
TRBJ2-5 | . | 11 | . | TRBV20-1 | CSASGGETQYF | TGCAGTGCTAGCGGTGGAGAGACCCAGTACTTC
TRBJ2-1 | . | 12 | medium-sized | TRBV30 | CAWSFSHNEQFF | TGTGCCTGGAGTTTCAGCCACAATGAGCAGTTCTTC
TRBJ2-5 | TRBD2 | 16 | . | TRBV6-6 | CASSYSYGTSGETQYF | TGTGCCAGCAGTTACTCGTACGGGACTAGCGGGGAGACCCAGTACTTC
TRBJ1-4 | . | 14 | . | TRBV5-5 | CASSSPNPPEKLFF | TGTGCCAGCAGCTCCCCGAACCCTCCGGAAAAACTGTTTTTT
TRBJ2-1 | TRBD2 | 15 | few | TRBV19 | CASSPPGLAGDEQFF | TGTGCCAGTAGTCCTCCGGGACTAGCGGGGGATGAGCAGTTCTTC
TRBJ1-4 | . | 14 | . | TRBV18 | CASSPGGAVEKLFF | TGTGCCAGCTCACCAGGGGGGGCTGTTGAAAAACTGTTTTTT
TRBJ1-5 | . | 15 | few | TRBV12-3/TRBV12-4 | CASSLKAGPNQPQHF | TGTGCCAGCAGTTTGAAGGCAGGACCGAATCAGCCCCAGCATTTT
TRBJ1-2 | . | 17 | few | TRBV5-6 | CASSSSIRTTTNYGYTF | TGTGCCAGCAGCTCCTCAATTCGGACCACAACTAACTATGGCTACACCTTC
TRBJ1-1 | . | 15 | . | TRBV20-1 | CSGAGGGRLDTEAFF | TGCAGTGGGGCGGGAGGGGGGCGATTGGACACTGAAGCTTTCTTT
TRBJ1-2 | . | 16 | medium-sized | TRBV11-1 | CASSLRSGSTSDGYTF | TGTGCCAGCAGCTTAAGGTCGGGGTCGACGTCCGATGGCTACACCTTC
TRBJ2-4 | TRBD2 | 14 | . | TRBV20-1 | CSATRGGGKNIQYF | TGCAGTGCTACACGGGGGGGCGGCAAAAACATTCAGTACTTC
TRBJ1-2 | TRBD1 | 13 | . | TRBV20-1 | CSARGQGEGGYTF | TGCAGTGCTAGGGGACAGGGGGAAGGAGGCTACACCTTC
TRBJ2-7 | TRBD1 | 14 | medium-sized | TRBV19 | CASRDTGANYEQYF | TGTGCCAGTAGAGACACAGGGGCGAACTACGAGCAGTACTTC
TRBJ1-3 | . | 16 | . | TRBV10-2 | CASSESFVRSGNTIYF | TGCGCCAGCAGTGAGTCGTTCGTACGCTCTGGAAACACCATATATTTT
TRBJ1-1 | . | 13 | few | TRBV5-5 | CASSLYTAFEAFF | TGTGCCAGCAGCTTGTATACAGCCTTTGAAGCTTTCTTT
TRBJ2-3 | . | 14 | . | TRBV5-4 | CASSPRQRPDTQYF | TGTGCCAGCAGCCCTAGACAGCGTCCGGATACGCAGTATTTT
TRBJ2-1 | TRBD2 | 18 | . | TRBV20-1 | CSAGGLAGGLSSYNEQFF | TGCAGTGCAGGGGGACTAGCGGGGGGCCTAAGCTCCTACAATGAGCAGTTCTTC
TRBJ2-2 | TRBD2 | 18 | . | TRBV5-1 | CASSTGLAGATNTGELFF | TGCGCCAGCAGCACCGGTCTAGCGGGGGCGACGAACACCGGGGAGCTGTTTTTT
TRBJ1-1 | . | 14 | few | TRBV12-3/TRBV12-4 | CASSLKGGGTEAFF | TGTGCCAGCAGCCTAAAGGGGGGTGGGACTGAAGCTTTCTTT
TRBJ2-1 | TRBD2 | 16 | . | TRBV7-9 | CASSSHLAGSYNEQFF | TGTGCCAGCAGCTCTCACCTAGCGGGGAGCTACAATGAGCAGTTCTTC
TRBJ1-1 | . | 12 | . | TRBV12-3/TRBV12-4 | CASSYVNTEAFF | TGTGCCAGCAGTTACGTGAACACTGAAGCTTTCTTT
TRBJ2-2 | . | 13 | . | TRBV7-6 | CASSSNGGGELFF | TGTGCCAGCAGCTCCAACGGGGGCGGGGAGCTGTTTTTT
TRBJ2-4 | TRBD2 | 14 | . | TRBV7-2 | CASGGTRGGNIQYF | TGTGCCAGCGGAGGGACTAGAGGGGGAAACATTCAGTACTTC
TRBJ1-1 | . | 16 | few | TRBV19 | CASSNGGTGTNTEAFF | TGTGCCAGTAGTAACGGGGGAACGGGGACGAACACTGAAGCTTTCTTT
TRBJ2-5 | . | 12 | few | TRBV5-4 | CASSFGQETQYF | TGTGCCAGCAGCTTCGGCCAAGAGACCCAGTACTTC
TRBJ1-4 | . | 13 | . | TRBV18 | CASSPVNNEKLFF | TGTGCCAGCTCACCAGTGAATAATGAAAAACTGTTTTTT
TRBJ2-7 | TRBD2 | 17 | . | TRBV7-6 | CASSSRTSGGSSYEQYF | TGTGCCAGCAGCTCCAGGACTAGCGGGGGCAGCTCCTACGAGCAGTACTTC
TRBJ2-7 | TRBD1 | 13 | . | TRBV7-9 | CASSLATGAEQYF | TGTGCCAGCAGCTTAGCAACAGGGGCAGAGCAGTACTTC